The clone carrying this T cell receptor beta chain showed up just once. Its matching antigen is unknown. This CDR3 region has 14 residues. Germline V gene sequence: CDR1 LGHNA, CDR2 YNFKEQ. The V end lost 0 bases, the J end lost 4 bases, and 8 bases lay between the germline ends. This record comes from a study of post-analysis software for immune sequencing data. The study's findings and limits: With TRBV5-6, TRBV5-1 and TRBV20-1 included, about five TRBV segments were more frequent in patients than in controls.

Every TCR beta cDNA library bore unique molecular identifiers. TCRdb ran MiXCR on the PCR reads and lists one entry per CDR3 protein. The sample lists around 440,000 distinct CDR3 sequences, approximately 46% occurring once. The chain has TRBV4-2 and TRBJ2-3, with D unresolved. The TCR originated in a girl between 10 and 17 years old with multiple sclerosis. Sequenced input: blood. CDR3 loop: CASSQERPADTQYF. The DNA of the CDR3 is TGTGCCAGCAGCCAAGAACGCCCCGCAGATACGCAGTATTTT.